Below are 12 T cell receptor beta chains sequenced from a single sample in a study of shared clonotypes between healthy human individuals. Using immunoSEQ multiplex PCR, the repertoire was profiled, and TCRdb retains in-frame clones only, with some absent. The sample carries about 500,000 clones, 60% to 80% recorded once. Source material: PBMCs. The receptor set was obtained from a woman aged 40 to 49 in good health. Some clones in this sample may be carry-over from other donors' samples.

The rearrangement joins TRBV5-1 to TRBJ2-1; 8 bases match TRBD2. V lost 0 bases to trimming and J lost 4 bases; unmatched junction nucleotides: 6. The length of the CDR3 is 16 residues. CDR1 and CDR2 from the germline V gene are SGHRS and YFSETQ. The CDR3 loop reads CASSLAGTRSYNEQFF. CDR3 DNA sequence: TGCGCCAGCAGCTTGGCCGGGACTAGATCTTACAATGAGCAGTTCTTC.

The chain carries TRBV15 and TRBJ2-7; no definite D call. This CDR3 comprises 15 residues. V lost 0 bases and J 3 bases, leaving 12 bases between the germline ends. Germline V gene sequence: CDR1 LNHNV, CDR2 YYDKDF (reference sequence). The CDR3 spells CATSRERMGVYEQYF. The CDR3 region has the DNA TGTGCCACCAGCAGAGAGAGAATGGGTGTCTACGAGCAGTACTTC.

V usage is TRBV10-2 and J usage is TRBJ1-1, with 10 nucleotides matching TRBD1. The CDR3 totals 14 residues. From germline, CDR1 is WSHSY and CDR2 SAAADI. The ends lost 4 bases at V and 7 bases at J; junction bases unmatched: 6. The CDR3 loop reads CASSGRDRGDEAFF. CDR3 in DNA: TGCGCCAGCAGTGGGAGGGACAGGGGTGATGAAGCTTTCTTT.

As concerns this clone: A far larger clone differs by one base, so this is likely a read error. The V gene is TRBV2, the J gene TRBJ2-2; D is tentatively TRBD1 or TRBD2 (5 bases each). The CDR3 is 15 amino acids. Trimming shortened V by 5 bases and J by 7 bases, and 17 bases separated the two germline ends. Germline CDR1 is SNHLY and CDR2 is FYNNEI. CDR3 protein: CASSPGIGVNGELFF. In DNA form, the CDR3 reads TGTGCCAGCAGTCCGGGGATAGGGGTTAACGGGGAGCTGTTTTTT.

This rearrangement joins TRBV9 to TRBJ1-1, with D perhaps TRBD1 (5 bases). Germline V gene sequence: CDR1 SGDLS, CDR2 YYNGEE. V was pared by 3 bases and J by 11 bases, with 20 bases between. This CDR3 contains 14 residues. The CDR3 coding sequence is TGTGCCAGCAGCGCCTCGGGACTACCTAGGGATGCTTTCTTT. This codes for CASSASGLPRDAFF.

In this sample, this clone turned up a few times. The likely explanation is a read error, given a far larger clone one base away. The chain links TRBV29-1 to TRBJ2-1, with D perhaps TRBD1 (5 bases). V dropped 6 bases and J dropped 8 bases, with 8 bases sitting between them. Germline-derived CDR1 and CDR2 are SQVTM and ANQGSEA. The CDR3 covers 10 residues. CDR3 sequence: CSVLGDEQFF. The CDR3 nucleotides are TGCAGCGTCCTAGGGGATGAGCAGTTCTTC.

The CDR3 is CASSFRDSYEQYF. CDR3 DNA sequence: TGTGCCAGCAGCTTCCGGGACTCCTACGAGCAGTACTTC. The J gene is TRBJ2-7, the V gene TRBV7-9, with D tentatively TRBD2 (5 bases). The ends were cut back, 3 bases at V and 0 bases at J, with 6 bases in the middle. Germline V gene lookup returns CDR1 SEHNR and CDR2 FQNEAQ (reference sequence). The CDR3 is made up of 13 amino acids.

On this clone itself: The junction departs from germline at one end; a sequencing error may be responsible. V gene TRBV6-1 combines with J gene TRBJ2-7; the D gene is possibly TRBD1 (6 bases). CDR1 MNHNS and CDR2 SASEGT come from the germline V gene. The CDR3 runs 13 residues. DNA of the CDR3: TGCGCCAGCAGTGAAACAGGGAAAAGCGGGCAGTACTTC. This sequence encodes CASSETGKSGQYF.

The V gene is TRBV27, the J gene TRBJ2-2; D call uncertain. The V gene's germline CDR1 is MNHEY and CDR2 SMNVEV (reference sequence). V lost 3 bases and J lost 1, with 15 bases in between. The CDR3 runs 17 residues. CDR3 amino acids: CASSFRFGVGNTGELFF. DNA of the CDR3: TGTGCCAGCAGTTTCAGATTCGGCGTGGGGAACACCGGGGAGCTGTTTTTT.

V and J are TRBV7-2 and TRBJ2-1; the D gene is possibly TRBD2 (6 bases). The length of the CDR3 is 14 residues. V dropped 5 bases and J dropped 8 bases, with 16 bases sitting between them. Germline CDR1 reads SGHTA; CDR2 reads FQGNSA. CDR3 sequence (DNA): TGTGCCAGCAGCAAGCGGGTGGGTGTAGATGAGCAGTTCTTC. Amino acid sequence: CASSKRVGVDEQFF.

This clone was seen only a few times. The chain has TRBV27 and TRBJ2-7; 8 nucleotides line up with TRBD2. The length of the CDR3 is 15 residues. The V gene end was trimmed by 5 bases and the J gene end by 0 bases; junction bases not matched to a gene: 6. Germline assignment: CDR1 MNHEY and CDR2 SMNVEV (reference sequence). The CDR3 protein is CASSGAGGYSYEQYF. In DNA, the CDR3 is TGTGCCAGCAGTGGCGCGGGAGGTTACTCCTACGAGCAGTACTTC.

This clone was counted a few times. The V call is TRBV5-1, the J call TRBJ1-2, with D hard to call. V was trimmed by 0 bases and J by 8 bases, leaving 8 bases between them. This CDR3 is 12 amino acids long. Germline V CDR1 and CDR2: SGHRS, YFSETQ. The CDR3 DNA reads TGCGCCAGCAGCTTGGATTACGGAGGCTACACCTTC. It translates to CASSLDYGGYTF.